A single sample is the source of the 18 T cell receptor beta chains below, sequenced in a study of blood T cells in healthy people across ages. Alongside a J-beta primer mix, a sample-barcoded 5' primer served in a second PCR lasting roughly 7 to 11 cycles. TCRdb reprocessed the 5' RACE reads with MiXCR, giving one entry per CDR3 protein. The repertoire holds 700,000 to 950,000 distinct CDR3 sequences, with over 45% as singletons. The sequenced material came from blood. These receptors were collected from a man younger than 40 in good health.

V is TRBV5-1 and J is TRBJ1-5, with D tentatively TRBD1 (6 bases). Germline assignment: CDR1 SGHRS and CDR2 YFSETQ. Trimming pared 0 bases from V and 7 bases from J, leaving 14 bases between. The CDR3 consists of 15 residues. CDR3 nucleotide sequence: TGCGCCAGCAGCTTGGCCGGGGCAGGGGACCAGCCCCAGCATTTT. Translated, it gives CASSLAGAGDQPQHF.

The chain couples TRBV6-5 to TRBJ1-2; a weak D match, TRBD1 (5 bases). Deletions cut 3 bases from V and 7 bases from J, with 18 bases between. The CDR3 covers 15 residues. Per germline, CDR1 MNHEY and CDR2 SVGAGI. The CDR3 spells CASSYQQVQGRGYTF. CDR3 coding DNA: TGTGCCAGCAGTTATCAGCAAGTCCAGGGACGTGGCTACACCTTC.

Only one count was recorded for this clonotype. The J gene is TRBJ2-1, the V gene TRBV29-1; 7 bases align to TRBD2. With V trimmed by 4 bases and J by 9 bases, 9 bases remained unmatched. The CDR3 contains 13 residues. Germline V gene sequence: CDR1 SQVTM, CDR2 ANQGSEA. DNA of the CDR3: TGCAGCGTTGGCGTACTAGCGTTGGGTGAGCAGTTCTTC. This gives the protein CSVGVLALGEQFF.

The rearrangement links TRBV29-1 to TRBJ2-1; no firm D call. The CDR3 is made up of 12 amino acids. The germline gives CDR1 SQVTM, CDR2 ANQGSEA. The V end lost 4 bases, the J end lost 10 bases, and 14 bases lay between the germline ends. In DNA, the CDR3 is TGCAGCGTTGCCAGGCAGCAGAAAGAGCAGTTCTTC. This encodes CSVARQQKEQFF.

The rearrangement joins TRBV5-1 to TRBJ1-4, with D maybe TRBD1 (5 bases). The V gene's germline CDR1 is SGHRS and CDR2 YFSETQ. The CDR3 loop spans 12 amino acids. V was trimmed by 3 bases and J by 8 bases, leaving 8 bases between them. The CDR3 DNA reads as TGCGCCAGCAGCTCCAACAGGGAAAAACTGTTTTTT. This translates into CASSSNREKLFF.

The rearrangement joins TRBV2 to TRBJ1-2, with a weak D call TRBD1 (6 bases). Germline CDR1 SNHLY, CDR2 FYNNEI. Between the trimmed V and J ends, which lost 7 bases and 5 bases, there was a span of 14 bases. The CDR3 runs to 13 residues. CDR3 residues: CASTPETGYGYTF. CDR3 coding DNA: TGTGCCAGCACCCCGGAGACAGGATATGGCTACACCTTC.

V gene TRBV20-1 combines with J gene TRBJ1-1, with unresolved D. Germline lookup yields CDR1 DFQATT and CDR2 SNEGSKA (reference sequence). Trimming cost V 5 bases and J 0 bases, with 10 bases left between them. This CDR3 contains 13 residues. CDR3 protein: CSAPGRLNTEAFF. As DNA, the CDR3 is TGCAGTGCTCCGGGCAGACTGAACACTGAAGCTTTCTTT.

In this sample, this clonotype turned up a few times. The chain uses TRBV20-1 and TRBJ2-5; 7 nucleotides align to TRBD2. Trimming took 1 base from V and 5 from J; bases not matched to a gene: 7. Germline CDR1 is DFQATT and CDR2 is SNEGSKA (reference sequence). The CDR3 has 14 amino acids. The CDR3 protein is CSARGVAGVETQYF. CDR3 in DNA: TGCAGTGCTAGAGGGGTGGCGGGGGTTGAGACCCAGTACTTC.

The chain is built from TRBV20-1 and TRBJ1-2; D remains ambiguous. This CDR3 spans 14 amino acids. The germline gives CDR1 DFQATT, CDR2 SNEGSKA (reference sequence). The V end was cut by 0 bases, the J end by 2 bases, with 10 bases between. CDR3 sequence (DNA): TGCAGTGCTAGAGATGGCACGAGAAACTATGGCTACACCTTC. This sequence encodes CSARDGTRNYGYTF.

With respect to this clonotype: Sequence at one end of the junction differs from germline and may be a read error. This sequence joins TRBV27 and TRBJ2-7; D not certain. Germline CDR1 is MNHEY and CDR2 is SMNVEV (reference sequence). The CDR3 loop spans 13 amino acids. The CDR3 nucleotides are TGTGCCACCAGTATGGGTCATTTCTACGAGCAGTACTTC. Translating gives CATSMGHFYEQYF.

The chain links TRBV6-2 or TRBV6-3 to TRBJ2-7, with 10 bases that match TRBD2. The J segment lost 1 base and the V segment lost 5 bases, leaving 8 bases of the junction unmatched. CDR3 length: 16 residues. Germline loops: CDR1 MNHEY, CDR2 SVGEGT. CDR3 sequence: CASSDLGLAVSYEQYF. The CDR3 coding sequence is TGTGCCAGCAGTGACCTAGGACTAGCGGTATCCTACGAGCAGTACTTC.

The chain joins TRBV29-1 to TRBJ2-7; 7 nucleotides align to TRBD1. V gave up 6 bases and J gave up 10 bases; unmatched junction bases: 6. This CDR3 region has 10 residues. Germline V CDR1 and CDR2: SQVTM, ANQGSEA. In DNA, the CDR3 is TGCAGCGTAGGGACAGCCCCCCAGTACTTC. This encodes CSVGTAPQYF.

This sequence joins TRBV20-1 and TRBJ2-5; 7 nucleotides agree with TRBD1. TRBJ2-7 matches the DNA end more closely, so the J call is doubtful. CDR3 length: 12 residues. Germline V lookup: CDR1 DFQATT, CDR2 SNEGSKA (reference sequence). The CDR3 sequence is CSAPPTGSEQYF. The CDR3 DNA sequence: TGCAGTGCTCCTCCGACAGGGTCCGAGCAGTACTTC.

For the CDR3, the DNA is TGTGCCAGCAAGCCGGGACTAGCGGACAATGAGCAGTACTTC. Translation: CASKPGLADNEQYF. The V gene is TRBV28, the J gene TRBJ2-1; 11 bases fit TRBD2. The J call may not be correct, given that the DNA end is closer to TRBJ2-7. CDR1 and CDR2 (germline): MDHEN, SYDVKM. This CDR3 is built from 14 residues.

The V gene is TRBV20-1, the J gene TRBJ2-1; possible D gene TRBD2, 5 bases. Trimming cost V 5 bases and J 10 bases, with 9 bases left between them. CDR1 is DFQATT, CDR2 SNEGSKA, per germline (reference sequence). The CDR3 runs 10 residues. The CDR3 sequence: CSAQRSEQFF. The CDR3 DNA reads as TGCAGTGCTCAGCGGTCCGAGCAGTTCTTC.

This chain joins TRBV15 and TRBJ2-4; D assignment may be TRBD1 or TRBD2 (6 bases each). Judging by the DNA end, TRBJ2-5 fits better; the J call may be wrong. The CDR3 loop spans 15 amino acids. Looked up from germline, CDR1 is LNHNV and CDR2 is YYDKDF (reference sequence). The CDR3 DNA is TGTGCCACCAGCAGCGGGGGCGCCCCCCAAGAGACCCAGTACTTC. It is translated as CATSSGGAPQETQYF.

The V gene is TRBV2, the J gene TRBJ2-7; unclear D gene. The germline gives CDR1 SNHLY, CDR2 FYNNEI. Between the trimmed V and J ends, which lost 4 bases and 3 bases, there was a span of 10 bases. The CDR3 covers 13 residues. This CDR3 reads CASSVVPHYEQYF. CDR3 bases: TGTGCCAGCAGTGTAGTACCGCACTACGAGCAGTACTTC.

This clonotype has just a few counts. The chain joins TRBV5-1 to TRBJ2-7; D gene unclear. Per germline, CDR1 SGHRS and CDR2 YFSETQ. Trimming took off 1 base at V and 3 bases at J, with 8 bases between the two ends. The CDR3 runs 13 residues. The CDR3 DNA is TGCGCCAGCAGCTTGAACACTGACTACGAGCAGTACTTC. Its translation: CASSLNTDYEQYF.